Listed below are T cell receptor beta chains from one sample, sequenced in a study of CD8+ T cells in alopecia areata. Clones were sequenced by immunoSEQ multiplex PCR, and TCRdb holds only the in-frame ones, with some missing. Here the sample spans under 95,000 clones, 70% to 80% being singletons. The material sequenced was CD8+ T cells sorted from blood, taken at approximately week 42, from a patient treated with tofacitinib. Receptors originate from a human donor with alopecia areata. CDR3s include the opening cysteine and the closing phenylalanine or tryptophan. A D gene is named only where the DNA matches it firmly. Clone size appears in some rows only: once, few, many, or a class for an expanded clone.

J | V | D | size | DNA | CDR3
TRBJ2-7 | TRBV7-2 | NA | NA | TGTGCCAGCTGTTTCGGGGGAGTCGAGCAGTACTTC | CASCFGGVEQYF
TRBJ2-1 | TRBV13 | TRBD1 | once | TGTGCCAGCAGCCACGGGGACAGGGGAAGGAATGAGCAGTTCTTC | CASSHGDRGRNEQFF
TRBJ2-5 | TRBV19 | NA | few | TGTGCCAGTAGTACCACGCGGGAAGAGACCCAGTACTTC | CASSTTREETQYF
TRBJ1-6 | TRBV5-6 | NA | NA | TGTGCCAGCAGCTCGAGTCAGGAGTCTTTTTCACCCCTCCACTTT | CASSSSQESFSPLHF
TRBJ1-1 | TRBV19 | NA | once | TGTGCCAGTAGTATAGATTATAACACTGAAGCTTTCTTT | CASSIDYNTEAFF
TRBJ2-2 | TRBV7-2 | NA | NA | TGTGCCAGCAGCCCTACCGGGGAGCTGTTTTTT | CASSPTGELFF
TRBJ2-3 | TRBV2 | NA | NA | TGTGCCAGCAGAGAAAGCACAGATACGCAGTATTTT | CASRESTDTQYF
TRBJ2-1 | TRBV19 | TRBD2 | NA | TGTGCCAGTAGCCTAATGCGGGGGGGGAATGAGCAGTTCTTC | CASSLMRGGNEQFF
TRBJ1-1 | TRBV13 | NA | NA | TGTGCCAGCAGCCCCGGGCGGGGGAACACTGAAGCTTTCTTT | CASSPGRGNTEAFF
TRBJ1-1 | TRBV7-3 | NA | once | TGTGCCAGCAGCGCGGACAGCCGCACTGAAGCTTTCTTT | CASSADSRTEAFF
TRBJ1-2 | TRBV6-5 | NA | NA | TGTGCCAGCAGTTGGGGGGTTAACTATGGCTACACCTTC | CASSWGVNYGYTF
TRBJ1-2 | TRBV29-1 | TRBD1 | NA | TGCAGCGCGACAGGGCGAGCAGCTAACTATGGCTACACCTTC | CSATGRAANYGYTF
TRBJ1-1 | TRBV6-5 | NA | NA | TGTGCCAGCTCGGCGGAATACCGAGAAGAGAGTGAAGCTTTCTTT | CASSAEYREESEAFF
TRBJ1-4 | TRBV5-4 | NA | NA | TGTGCCAGCAGCTTGCGCTTGGAACAGGGTAATGAAAAACTGTTTTTT | CASSLRLEQGNEKLFF
TRBJ1-1 | TRBV4-3 | NA | NA | TGCGCCAGCAGCCAAGATTTCACGTACACTGAAGCTTTCTTT | CASSQDFTYTEAFF
TRBJ2-1 | TRBV11-2 | TRBD2 | NA | TGTGCCAGCAGCTTTCTAGCGGGGGGAGGAAATGAGCAGTTCTTC | CASSFLAGGGNEQFF
TRBJ2-1 | TRBV5-6 | TRBD1 | NA | TGTGCCAGCAGCTCCGGGACAGGGTACAATGAGCAGTTCTTC | CASSSGTGYNEQFF
TRBJ2-4 | TRBV11-2 | NA | NA | TGTGCCAGCAGCCTTCGGACAGATCTAGCCAAAAACATTCAGTACTTC | CASSLRTDLAKNIQYF
TRBJ2-7 | TRBV18 | NA | few | TGTGCCAGCTCAGCCACCTACGAGCAGTACTTC | CASSATYEQYF
TRBJ2-1 | TRBV4-1 | TRBD1 | few | TGCGCCAGCAGCCACTTGGACAGGACCAGCTACAATGAGCAGTTCTTC | CASSHLDRTSYNEQFF
TRBJ1-5 | TRBV23-1 | TRBD1 | once | TGCGCCAGCAGTCAAGAGACAGGGGACAATCAGCCCCAGCATTTT | CASSQETGDNQPQHF
TRBJ2-7 | TRBV9 | NA | NA | TGTGCCAGCAGCGTAGGTAGTTTAGACGAGCAGTACTTC | CASSVGSLDEQYF
TRBJ1-1 | TRBV10-2 | NA | NA | TGCGCCAGCAGGGCGGGCTCAGGCACTGAAGCTTTCTTT | CASRAGSGTEAFF
TRBJ1-1 | TRBV11-2 | NA | NA | TGTGCCAGCAGCCAAGCCCCAGGGAAAGAAGCTTTCTTT | CASSQAPGKEAFF
TRBJ2-7 | TRBV7-3 | NA | NA | TGTGCCAGCAGCTCAAGTCCCGGTTACGAGCAGTACTTC | CASSSSPGYEQYF
TRBJ2-6 | TRBV10-3 | NA | NA | TGTGCCATCAGTGAGAGGGCTTGGAACCAGGGGGGCTCTGGGGCCAACGTCCTGACTTTC | CAISERAWNQGGSGANVLTF
TRBJ2-7 | TRBV15 | NA | NA | TGTGCCACCAGCAGAGGGGACACCGGCTACGAGCAGTACTTC | CATSRGDTGYEQYF
TRBJ1-5 | TRBV19 | NA | few | TGTGCCAGTAGTTTTAGAAATCAGCCCCAGCATTTT | CASSFRNQPQHF
TRBJ2-7 | TRBV6-4 | TRBD2 | NA | TGTGCCAGCATTTGGCTAGCGGTAGCCTACGAGCAGTACTTC | CASIWLAVAYEQYF
TRBJ1-1 | TRBV9 | TRBD1 | NA | TGTGCCAGCAGCGGCCGACAGGGGATGAACACTGAAGCTTTCTTT | CASSGRQGMNTEAFF
TRBJ2-7 | TRBV4-3 | TRBD1 | few | TGCGCCAGCAGCCGAGGGACAGGGACGTACGAGCAGTACTTC | CASSRGTGTYEQYF